These T cell receptor beta chains were read from a single sample in a study of shared clonotypes between healthy human individuals. Measured with immunoSEQ multiplex PCR; TCRdb has only the in-frame clones, and not every one. The data show about 980,000 clones, with more than 75% seen just once and about 1.5% held by the top ten. The sample comprised memory CD4+ T cells sorted from blood. These receptors came from a man aged 18 to 29 in good health. Each CDR3 is given with its conserved first and last residue. The D gene is left open where the match is weak. The listing skips clone size in some rows; elsewhere it reads once, few, many or a size class.

TRBJ2-3	NA	TRBV11-2	once	TGTGCCAGCAGCTTAAGGACGGCGTTCACAGATACGCAGTATTTT	CASSLRTAFTDTQYF
TRBJ2-1	TRBD2	TRBV7-2	NA	TGTGCCAGCAGCTTATCTTCTAGCGGGAGGAATGAGCAGTTCTTC	CASSLSSSGRNEQFF
TRBJ2-7	TRBD2	TRBV6-6	NA	TGTGCCAGCAGTTACGAGCGGGGCTACGAGCAGTACTTC	CASSYERGYEQYF
TRBJ2-2	NA	TRBV11-1	NA	TGTGCCAGCAGCCTCAGCCTAACCGGGGAGCTGTTTTTT	CASSLSLTGELFF
TRBJ1-4	NA	TRBV15	NA	TGTGCCACCAGCGGAGCGGACGGATTTAATGAAAAACTGTTTTTT	CATSGADGFNEKLFF
TRBJ2-4	NA	TRBV15	few	TGTGCCACCAGCAGAGATCTGGGGGCGGCCAAAAACATTCAGTACTTC	CATSRDLGAAKNIQYF
TRBJ2-2	TRBD2	TRBV5-8	few	TGTGCCAGCATCCCTAGCGGGAGAGGTTACACCGGGGAGCTGTTTTTT	CASIPSGRGYTGELFF
TRBJ2-2	NA	TRBV7-6	NA	TGTGCCAGCAGGCTGGACTACAACACCGGGGAGCTGTTTTTT	CASRLDYNTGELFF
TRBJ2-1	TRBD2	TRBV15	NA	TGTGCCACCTCCATTAGCGGGAGGCTGAACGCTGGTGAGCAGTTCTTC	CATSISGRLNAGEQFF
TRBJ1-6	NA	TRBV18	NA	TGTGCCAGCTCACCAGAGGGGGGAGGCTCACCCCTCCACTTT	CASSPEGGGSPLHF
TRBJ1-2	NA	TRBV18	NA	TGTGCCAGCTCACCACCGGGGGGCCTTAACTATGGCTACACCTTC	CASSPPGGLNYGYTF
TRBJ1-5	TRBD1	TRBV4-1	NA	TGCGCCAGCAGCCAGTCCGGGACAGGGGGCGGGGAGCCCCAGCATTTT	CASSQSGTGGGEPQHF
TRBJ2-5	NA	TRBV28	NA	TGTGCCAGCAGTTTGAAGATCTATCAAGAGACCCAGTACTTC	CASSLKIYQETQYF
TRBJ1-6	NA	TRBV6-6	NA	TGTGCCAGCATAGGTCAGGCCGGCTCACCCCTCCACTTT	CASIGQAGSPLHF
TRBJ1-6	TRBD1	TRBV7-9	NA	TGTGCCAGCAGCCTGCGACAGGGAAGCTCCTATAATTCACCCCTCCACTTT	CASSLRQGSSYNSPLHF